This T cell receptor (beta chain) was sequenced for a study of OX40 agonist ivuxolimab in advanced cancers. Study at large: Enrollees could have had prior anti-PD-1, anti-PD-L1 or anti-CTLA-4 therapy, which 40% to 45% had received.

V gave up 6 bases and J gave up 7 bases; unmatched junction bases: 4. The CDR3 is 14 amino acids. Germline V gene sequence: CDR1 MDHEN, CDR2 SYDVKM. Profiled with immunoSEQ multiplex PCR; TCRdb holds only in-frame clones, not every one. The table lists under 20,000 clones, more than 75% of them singletons. As concerns this clone: Its cognate antigen is unknown.

Notes on the study in general: Among T cells, CD8+ cells averaged more expanded clones than CD4+ cells.

The chain recombines TRBV28 with TRBJ2-1, with 12 positions matching TRBD2. Sequenced material: CD4+ or CD8+ T cells sorted from blood, taken in a trial of the OX40 agonist ivuxolimab. This receptor was obtained from an adult with an advanced solid tumor such as melanoma, head and neck, liver or kidney cancer. The CDR3 DNA reads TGTGCCAGCAGAAAGACTAGCGGGAGAAATGAGCAGTTCTTC. Protein: CASRKTSGRNEQFF.